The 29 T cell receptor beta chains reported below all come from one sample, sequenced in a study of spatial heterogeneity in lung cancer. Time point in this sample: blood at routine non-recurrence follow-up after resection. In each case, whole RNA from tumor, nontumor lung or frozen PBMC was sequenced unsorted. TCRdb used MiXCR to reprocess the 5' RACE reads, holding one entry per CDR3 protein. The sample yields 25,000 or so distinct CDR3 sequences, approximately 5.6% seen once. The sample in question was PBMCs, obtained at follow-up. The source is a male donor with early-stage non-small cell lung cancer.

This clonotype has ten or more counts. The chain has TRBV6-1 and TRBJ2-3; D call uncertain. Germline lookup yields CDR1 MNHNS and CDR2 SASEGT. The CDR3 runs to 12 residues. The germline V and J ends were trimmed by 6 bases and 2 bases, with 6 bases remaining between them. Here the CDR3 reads CASRLTTDTQYF. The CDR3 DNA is TGTGCCAGCAGATTAACCACAGATACGCAGTATTTT.

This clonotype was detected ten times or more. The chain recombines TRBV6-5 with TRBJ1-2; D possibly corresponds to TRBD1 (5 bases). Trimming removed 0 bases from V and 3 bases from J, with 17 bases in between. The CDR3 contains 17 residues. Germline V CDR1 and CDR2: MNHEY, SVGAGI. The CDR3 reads CASSYSTRGVKDYGYTF. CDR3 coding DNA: TGTGCCAGCAGTTACTCGACGAGGGGCGTCAAGGACTATGGCTACACCTTC.

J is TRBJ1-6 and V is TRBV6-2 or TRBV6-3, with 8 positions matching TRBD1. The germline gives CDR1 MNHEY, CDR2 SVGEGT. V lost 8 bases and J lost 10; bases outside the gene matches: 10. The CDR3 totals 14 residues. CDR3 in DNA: TGTGCCAGCGGTCGGACAGGGTCACAGTCACCCCTCCACTTT. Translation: CASGRTGSQSPLHF.

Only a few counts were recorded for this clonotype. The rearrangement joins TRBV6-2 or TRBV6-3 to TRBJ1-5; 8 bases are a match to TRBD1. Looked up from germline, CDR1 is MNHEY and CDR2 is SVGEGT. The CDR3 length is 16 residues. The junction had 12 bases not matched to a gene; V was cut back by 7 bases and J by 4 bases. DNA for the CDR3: TGTGCCAGCACCCCCCCTTCTGACAGGGGTAATCAGCCCCAGCATTTT. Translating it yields CASTPPSDRGNQPQHF.

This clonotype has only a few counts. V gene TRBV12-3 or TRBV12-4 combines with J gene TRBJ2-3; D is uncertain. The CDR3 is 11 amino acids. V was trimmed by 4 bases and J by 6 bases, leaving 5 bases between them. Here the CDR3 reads CASSSEDTQYF. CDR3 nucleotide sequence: TGTGCCAGCAGTTCGGAGGATACGCAGTATTTT.

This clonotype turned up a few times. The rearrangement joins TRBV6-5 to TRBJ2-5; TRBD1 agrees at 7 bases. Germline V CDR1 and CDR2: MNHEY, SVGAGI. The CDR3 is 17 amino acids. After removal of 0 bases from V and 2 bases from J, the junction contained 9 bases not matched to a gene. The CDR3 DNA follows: TGTGCCAGCAGTTACTCGAGCGAAGGGGGCCCGCAAGAGACCCAGTACTTC. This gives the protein CASSYSSEGGPQETQYF.

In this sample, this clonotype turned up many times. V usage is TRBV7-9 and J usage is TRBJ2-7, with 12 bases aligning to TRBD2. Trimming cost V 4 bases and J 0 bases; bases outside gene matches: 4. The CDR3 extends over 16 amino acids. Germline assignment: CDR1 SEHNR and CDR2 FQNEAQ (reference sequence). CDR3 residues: CASSYGLAGSSYEQYV. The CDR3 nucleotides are TGTGCCAGCAGCTACGGACTAGCGGGGAGCTCCTACGAGCAGTACGTC.

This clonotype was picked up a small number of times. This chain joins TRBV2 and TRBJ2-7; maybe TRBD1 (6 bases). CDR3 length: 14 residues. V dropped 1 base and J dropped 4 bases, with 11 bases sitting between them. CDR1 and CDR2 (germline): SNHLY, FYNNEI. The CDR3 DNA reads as TGTGCCAGCAGTGAAGTAAGGACAGCTTACGAGCAGTACTTC. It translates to CASSEVRTAYEQYF.

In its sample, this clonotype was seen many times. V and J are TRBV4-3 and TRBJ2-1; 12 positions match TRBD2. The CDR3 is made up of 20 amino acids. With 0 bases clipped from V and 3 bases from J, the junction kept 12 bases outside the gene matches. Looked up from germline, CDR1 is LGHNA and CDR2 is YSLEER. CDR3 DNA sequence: TGCGCCAGCAGCCAAGAACTTCGGACTAGCGGGATTGGGAACTACAATGAGCAGTTCTTC. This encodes CASSQELRTSGIGNYNEQFF.

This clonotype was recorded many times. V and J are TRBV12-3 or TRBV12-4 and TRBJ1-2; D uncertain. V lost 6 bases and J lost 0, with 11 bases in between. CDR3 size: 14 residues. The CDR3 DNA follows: TGTGCCAGCAGCCTTTACAAGGCTAACTATGGCTACACCTTC. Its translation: CASSLYKANYGYTF.

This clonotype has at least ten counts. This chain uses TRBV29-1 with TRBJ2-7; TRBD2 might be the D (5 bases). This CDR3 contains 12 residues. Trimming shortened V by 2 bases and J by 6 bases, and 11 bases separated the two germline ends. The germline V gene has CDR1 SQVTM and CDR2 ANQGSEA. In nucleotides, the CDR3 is TGCAGCGTTGAAAGGGTAGGGAGCGAGCAGTACTTC. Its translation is CSVERVGSEQYF.

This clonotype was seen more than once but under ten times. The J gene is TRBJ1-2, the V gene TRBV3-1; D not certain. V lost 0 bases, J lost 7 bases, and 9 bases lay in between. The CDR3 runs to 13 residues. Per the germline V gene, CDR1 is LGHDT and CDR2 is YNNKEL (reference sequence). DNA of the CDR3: TGTGCCAGCAGCCAAGAACAGTGGGTTGGCTACACCTTC. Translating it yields CASSQEQWVGYTF.

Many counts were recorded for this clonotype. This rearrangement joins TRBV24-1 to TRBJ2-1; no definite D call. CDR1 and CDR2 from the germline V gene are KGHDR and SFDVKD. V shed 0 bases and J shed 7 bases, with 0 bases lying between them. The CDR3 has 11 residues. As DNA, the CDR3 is TGTGCCACCAGTGATTTGAATGAGCAGTTCTTC. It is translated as CATSDLNEQFF.

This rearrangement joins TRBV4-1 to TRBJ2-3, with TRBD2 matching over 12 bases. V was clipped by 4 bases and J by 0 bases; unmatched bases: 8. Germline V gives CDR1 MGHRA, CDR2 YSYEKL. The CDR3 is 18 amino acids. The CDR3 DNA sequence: TGCGCCAGCAGCCTGACTAGCGGGGGCGACCCTAGCACAGATACGCAGTATTTT. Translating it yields CASSLTSGGDPSTDTQYF.

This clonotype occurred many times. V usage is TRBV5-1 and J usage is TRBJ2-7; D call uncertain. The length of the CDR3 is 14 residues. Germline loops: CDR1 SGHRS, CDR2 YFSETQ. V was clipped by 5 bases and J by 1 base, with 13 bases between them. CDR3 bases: TGCGCCAGCAGATCCGGTACAGAATCCTACGAGCAGTACTTC. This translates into CASRSGTESYEQYF.

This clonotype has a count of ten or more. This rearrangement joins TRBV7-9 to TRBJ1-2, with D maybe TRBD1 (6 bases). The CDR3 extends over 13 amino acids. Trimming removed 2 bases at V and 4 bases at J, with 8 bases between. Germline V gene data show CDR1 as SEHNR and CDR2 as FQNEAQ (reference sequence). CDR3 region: CASSLLGAYGYTF. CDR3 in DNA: TGTGCCAGCAGCTTACTGGGGGCCTATGGCTACACCTTC.

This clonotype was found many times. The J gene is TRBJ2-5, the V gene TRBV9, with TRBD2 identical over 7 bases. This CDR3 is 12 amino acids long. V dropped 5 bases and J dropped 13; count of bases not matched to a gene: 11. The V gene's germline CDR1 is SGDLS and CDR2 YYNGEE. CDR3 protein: CASSRSGRQRYF. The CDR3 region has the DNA TGTGCCAGCAGTCGTAGCGGGCGCCAGCGGTACTTC. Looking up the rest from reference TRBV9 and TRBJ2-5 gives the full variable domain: DSGVTQTPKHLITATGQRVTLRCSPRSGDLSVYWYQQSLDQGLQFLIQYYNGEERAKGNILERFSAQQFPDLHSELNLSSLELGDSALYFCASSRSGRQRYFGPGTRLLVL.

The CDR3 sequence: CASSFFMTKPRADTQYF. The CDR3 DNA follows: TGTGCCAGCAGCTTCTTTATGACCAAACCACGGGCAGATACGCAGTATTTT. The V and J genes are TRBV11-1 and TRBJ2-3; unclear D gene. V lost 3 bases to trimming and J lost 4 bases, with 20 bases between them. This CDR3 has 17 amino acids. Germline-derived CDR1 and CDR2 are SGHAT and FQDESV (reference sequence).

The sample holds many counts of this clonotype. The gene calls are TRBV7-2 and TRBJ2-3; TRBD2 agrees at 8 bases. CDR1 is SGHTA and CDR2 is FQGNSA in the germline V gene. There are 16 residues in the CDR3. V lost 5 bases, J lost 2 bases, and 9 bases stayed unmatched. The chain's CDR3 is CASSPGGAGTTDTQYF. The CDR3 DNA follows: TGTGCCAGCAGCCCGGGGGGGGCGGGGACCACAGATACGCAGTATTTT.

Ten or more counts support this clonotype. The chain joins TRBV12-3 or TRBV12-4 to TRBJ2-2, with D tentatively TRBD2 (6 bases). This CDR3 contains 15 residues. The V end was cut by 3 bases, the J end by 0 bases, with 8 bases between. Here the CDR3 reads CASSFRRANTGELFF. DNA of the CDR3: TGTGCCAGCAGTTTCCGGAGGGCGAACACCGGGGAGCTGTTTTTT.

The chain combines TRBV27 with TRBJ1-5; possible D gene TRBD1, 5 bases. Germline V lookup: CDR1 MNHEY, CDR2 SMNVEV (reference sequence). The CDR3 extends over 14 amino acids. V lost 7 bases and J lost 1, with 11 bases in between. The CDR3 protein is CASKVGVSNQPQHF. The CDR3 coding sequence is TGTGCCAGCAAAGTAGGGGTAAGCAATCAGCCCCAGCATTTT.

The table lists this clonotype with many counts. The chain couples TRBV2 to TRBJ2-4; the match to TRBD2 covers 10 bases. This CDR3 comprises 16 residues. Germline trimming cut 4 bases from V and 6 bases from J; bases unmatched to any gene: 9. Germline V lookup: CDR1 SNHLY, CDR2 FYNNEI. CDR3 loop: CASSGALAGAGNIQYF. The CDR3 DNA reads TGTGCCAGCAGTGGGGCGCTAGCGGGAGCTGGAAACATTCAGTACTTC.

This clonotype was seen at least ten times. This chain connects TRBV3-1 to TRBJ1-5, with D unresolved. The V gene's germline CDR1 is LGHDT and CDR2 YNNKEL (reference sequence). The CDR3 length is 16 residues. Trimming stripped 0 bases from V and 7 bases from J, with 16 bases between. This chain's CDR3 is CASSQDYGVRKQPQHF. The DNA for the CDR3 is TGTGCCAGCAGCCAAGATTACGGGGTACGTAAGCAGCCCCAGCATTTT.

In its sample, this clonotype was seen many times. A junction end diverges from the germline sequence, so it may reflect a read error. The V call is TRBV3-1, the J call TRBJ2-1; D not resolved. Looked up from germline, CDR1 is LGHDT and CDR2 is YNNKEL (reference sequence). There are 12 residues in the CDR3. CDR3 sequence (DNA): TGTGCCAGCAGCCTAACGGACCCCCTAATGATCTTC. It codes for CASSLTDPLMIF.

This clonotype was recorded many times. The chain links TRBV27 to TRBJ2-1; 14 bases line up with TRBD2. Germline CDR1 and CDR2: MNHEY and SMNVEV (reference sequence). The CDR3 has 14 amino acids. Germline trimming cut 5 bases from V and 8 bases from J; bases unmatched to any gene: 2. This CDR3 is CASSGTSGSYEQFF. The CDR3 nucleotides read TGTGCCAGCAGTGGGACTAGCGGGAGCTATGAGCAGTTCTTC.

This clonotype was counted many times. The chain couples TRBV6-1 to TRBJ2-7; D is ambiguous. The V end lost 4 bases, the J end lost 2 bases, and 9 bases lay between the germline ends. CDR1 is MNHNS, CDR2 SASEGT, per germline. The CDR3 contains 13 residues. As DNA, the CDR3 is TGTGCCAGCAGTGCCGGGCCGACCTACGAGCAGTACTTC. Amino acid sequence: CASSAGPTYEQYF.

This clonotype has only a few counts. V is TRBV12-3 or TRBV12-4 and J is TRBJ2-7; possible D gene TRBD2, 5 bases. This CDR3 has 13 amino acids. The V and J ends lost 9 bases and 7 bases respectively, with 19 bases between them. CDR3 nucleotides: TGTGCCAGTTCGACGGGGAACTACGGGGAGCAGTACGTC. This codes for CASSTGNYGEQYV.

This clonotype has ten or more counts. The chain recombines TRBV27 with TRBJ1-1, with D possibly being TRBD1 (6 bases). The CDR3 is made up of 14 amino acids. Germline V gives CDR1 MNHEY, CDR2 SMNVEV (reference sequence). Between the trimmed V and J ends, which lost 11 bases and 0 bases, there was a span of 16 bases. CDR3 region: CAAGGTLMNTEAFF. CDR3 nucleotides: TGTGCCGCTGGGGGGACACTCATGAACACTGAAGCTTTCTTT.

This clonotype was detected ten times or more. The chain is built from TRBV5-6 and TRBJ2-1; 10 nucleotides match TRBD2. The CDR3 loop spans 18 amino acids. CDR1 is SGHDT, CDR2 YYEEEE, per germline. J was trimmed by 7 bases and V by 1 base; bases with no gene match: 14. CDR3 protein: CASSLLGLASNGVNEQFF. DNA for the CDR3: TGTGCCAGCAGCTTGCTGGGACTAGCGTCAAACGGAGTTAATGAGCAGTTCTTC.